One TCR beta chain is described in this entry. Patients with other autoimmune diseases, uncontrolled infections, pregnancy or lactation were excluded. Germline V lookup: CDR1 KGHDR, CDR2 SFDVKD. CDR3 size: 18 residues. Trimming cost V 0 bases and J 4 bases; bases outside gene matches: 7. This sample is drawn from a study of Graves' ophthalmopathy and Graves' hyperthyroidism. Amplifying from RNA transcripts, the study obtained TCR beta CDR3 regions. HTBI-primed RT-PCR formed the first round, and a multiplex PCR formed the second. TCRdb ran MiXCR on the multiplex PCR reads and lists one entry per CDR3 protein. The data show 560,000 or so distinct CDR3 sequences, 35% to 40% seen once.

This receptor was taken from an adult man with Graves' hyperthyroidism. The chain has TRBV24-1 and TRBJ2-6; 8 nucleotides align to TRBD2. Sequences were obtained from peripheral blood or thyroid tissue (not recorded which). The CDR3 DNA sequence: TGTGCCACCAGTGATTTGGCGGGACTAGGGACCGGGGCCAACGTCCTGACTTTC. It translates to CATSDLAGLGTGANVLTF.